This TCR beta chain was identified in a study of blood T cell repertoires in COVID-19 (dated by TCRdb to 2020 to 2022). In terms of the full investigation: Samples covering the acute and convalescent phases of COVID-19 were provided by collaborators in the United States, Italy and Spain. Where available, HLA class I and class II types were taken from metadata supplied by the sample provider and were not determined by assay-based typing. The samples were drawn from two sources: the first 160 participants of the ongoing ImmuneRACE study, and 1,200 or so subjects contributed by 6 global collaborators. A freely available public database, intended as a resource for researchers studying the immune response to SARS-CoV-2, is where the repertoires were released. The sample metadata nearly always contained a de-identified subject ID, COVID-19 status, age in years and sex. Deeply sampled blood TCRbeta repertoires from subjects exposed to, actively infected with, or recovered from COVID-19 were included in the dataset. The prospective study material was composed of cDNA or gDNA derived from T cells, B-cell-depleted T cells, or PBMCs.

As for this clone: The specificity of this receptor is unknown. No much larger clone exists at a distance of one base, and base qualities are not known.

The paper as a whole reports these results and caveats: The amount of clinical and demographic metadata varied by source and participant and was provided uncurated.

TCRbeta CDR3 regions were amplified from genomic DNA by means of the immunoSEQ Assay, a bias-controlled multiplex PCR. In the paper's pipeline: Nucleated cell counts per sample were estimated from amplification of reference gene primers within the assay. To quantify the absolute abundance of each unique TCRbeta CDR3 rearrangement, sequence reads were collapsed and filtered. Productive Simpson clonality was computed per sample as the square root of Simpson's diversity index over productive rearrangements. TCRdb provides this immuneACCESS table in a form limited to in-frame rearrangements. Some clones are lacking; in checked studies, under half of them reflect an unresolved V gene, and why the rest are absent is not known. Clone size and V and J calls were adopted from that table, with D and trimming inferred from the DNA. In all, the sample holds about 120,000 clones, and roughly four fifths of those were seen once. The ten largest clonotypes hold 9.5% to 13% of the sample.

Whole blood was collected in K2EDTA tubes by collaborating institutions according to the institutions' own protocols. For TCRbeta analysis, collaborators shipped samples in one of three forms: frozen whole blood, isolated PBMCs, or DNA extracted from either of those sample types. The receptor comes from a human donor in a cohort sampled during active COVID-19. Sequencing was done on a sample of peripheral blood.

CDR3 protein: CSVVPDLRSYEQYF. The DNA sequence follows: TGCAGCGTTGTTCCGGACTTGCGCTCCTACGAGCAGTACTTC. This chain joins TRBV29-1 to TRBJ2-7; tentative D gene TRBD2, with 5 bases matching. The V and J ends are trimmed by 4 bases and 0 bases, leaving 13 bases between them. The germline V gene provides CDR1 SQVTM and CDR2 ANQGSEA. From cysteine to phenylalanine, the CDR3 is 14 amino acids long. Just CDR3 DNA is preserved here, 42 bases in frame from base 1.